This T cell receptor (beta chain) was sequenced for a study of T cells in Graves' hyperthyroidism and ophthalmopathy. Study summary: Peripheral blood draws took place at initial diagnosis, ahead of any treatment. Study results and limitations: Most expanded thyroid clonotypes above 0.001 also appeared in blood.

Germline assignment: CDR1 SEHNR and CDR2 FQNEAQ (reference sequence). The V end was cut by 2 bases, the J end by 0 bases, with 9 bases between. The CDR3 totals 15 residues. Any patient presenting with uncontrolled infection, other autoimmune disease, pregnancy or lactation was left out. This clonotype was detected ten times or more. Its antigen remains unidentified. Using RNA transcripts as the source, TCR beta CDR3 regions were amplified. TCR CDR3 regions were first amplified by RT-PCR with HTBI primers. A single record per CDR3 protein comes from TCRdb applying MiXCR to the multiplex PCR reads. The table shows 550,000 to 800,000 distinct CDR3 sequences, with approximately 15% occurring only once.

This clonotype was sampled from a man aged 45-65 years with Graves' hyperthyroidism. The material sequenced was blood. The rearrangement links TRBV7-9 to TRBJ2-3, with TRBD2 as a possible D gene (5 bases). CDR3 nucleotide sequence: TGTGCCAGCAGCTTAAGGGAGATTAGCACAGATACGCAGTATTTT. Its protein is CASSLREISTDTQYF. The complete variable domain, with remaining parts taken from reference TRBV7-9 and TRBJ2-3, reads DTGVSQNPRHKITKRGQNVTFRCDPISEHNRLYWYRQTLGQGPEFLTYFQNEAQLEKSRLLSDRFSAERPKGSFSTLEIQRTEQGDSAMYLCASSLREISTDTQYFGPGTRLTVL.